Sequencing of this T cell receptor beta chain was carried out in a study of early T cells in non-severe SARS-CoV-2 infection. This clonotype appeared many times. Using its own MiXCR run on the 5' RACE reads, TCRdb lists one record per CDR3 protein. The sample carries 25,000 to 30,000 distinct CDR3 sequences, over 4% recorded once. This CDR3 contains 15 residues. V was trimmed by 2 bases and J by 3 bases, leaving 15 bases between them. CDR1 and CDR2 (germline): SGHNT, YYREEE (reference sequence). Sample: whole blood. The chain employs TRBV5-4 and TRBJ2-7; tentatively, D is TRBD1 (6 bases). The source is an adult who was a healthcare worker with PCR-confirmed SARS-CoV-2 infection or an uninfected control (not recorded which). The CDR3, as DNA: TGTGCCAGCAGCTTCTCCCGGGAAGGGGGCTACGAGCAGTACTTC. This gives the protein CASSFSREGGYEQYF.